The T cell receptor (beta chain) under discussion was sequenced for a study of T-cell reconstitution after alpha-beta-depleted transplantation in children. The table lists this clonotype with many counts. Its antigen is undetermined. Study-wide results and caveats: By one year post-transplant, T-cell counts and diversity largely arose from T cells that were newly produced. Reports say that about two months after transplant, the alpha-beta T cells came out of several hundred graft clones that had expanded.

This CDR3 contains 15 residues. Germline trimming cut 2 bases from V and 1 base from J; bases unmatched to any gene: 4. The library targeted TCRbeta and was prepared with unique molecular identifiers. A single record per CDR3 protein comes from TCRdb applying MiXCR to the PCR reads. The table shows under 250,000 distinct CDR3 sequences, with approximately 7% occurring only once. This clonotype was obtained from a boy aged 2 to 10 with acute lymphoblastic leukemia, due to receive a stem cell transplant. The sample consisted of PBMCs, taken before TCRalphabeta/CD19-depleted stem cell transplant. The genes are TRBV12-3 or TRBV12-4 and TRBJ2-7; 8 bases match TRBD1. CDR3 DNA: TGTGCCAGCAGTTTAACGGACAGGGTGTCCTACGAGCAGTACTTC. Translation: CASSLTDRVSYEQYF.